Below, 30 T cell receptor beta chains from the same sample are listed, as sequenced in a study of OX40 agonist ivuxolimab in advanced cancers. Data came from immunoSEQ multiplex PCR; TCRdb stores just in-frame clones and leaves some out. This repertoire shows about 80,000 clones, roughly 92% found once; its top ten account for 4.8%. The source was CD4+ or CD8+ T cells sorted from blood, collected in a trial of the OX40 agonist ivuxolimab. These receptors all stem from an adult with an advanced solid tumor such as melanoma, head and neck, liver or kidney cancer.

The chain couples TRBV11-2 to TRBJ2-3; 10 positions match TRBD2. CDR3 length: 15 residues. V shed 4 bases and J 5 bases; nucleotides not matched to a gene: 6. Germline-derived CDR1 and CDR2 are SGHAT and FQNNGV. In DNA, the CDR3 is TGTGCCAGCAGCTCAACTAGCGGGATAGGAGATACGCAGTATTTT. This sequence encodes CASSSTSGIGDTQYF.

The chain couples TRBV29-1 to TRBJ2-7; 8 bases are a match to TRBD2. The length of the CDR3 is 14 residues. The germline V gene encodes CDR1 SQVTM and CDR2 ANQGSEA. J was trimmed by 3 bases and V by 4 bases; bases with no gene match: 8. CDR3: CSVGLRLAGYEQYF. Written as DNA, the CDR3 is TGCAGCGTTGGATTGCGGCTAGCGGGCTACGAGCAGTACTTC.

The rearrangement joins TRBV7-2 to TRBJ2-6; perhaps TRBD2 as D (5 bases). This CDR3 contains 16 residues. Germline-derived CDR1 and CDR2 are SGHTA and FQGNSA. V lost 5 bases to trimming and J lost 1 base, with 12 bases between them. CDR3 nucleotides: TGTGCCAGCAGCACCCGGGGTTTTTCTGGGGCCAACGTCCTGACTTTC. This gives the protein CASSTRGFSGANVLTF.

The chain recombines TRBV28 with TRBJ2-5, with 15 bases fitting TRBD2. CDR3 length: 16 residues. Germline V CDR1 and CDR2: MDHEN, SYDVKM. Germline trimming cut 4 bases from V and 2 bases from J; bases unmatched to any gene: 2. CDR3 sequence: CASSSGTSGRQETQYF. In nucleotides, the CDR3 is TGTGCCAGCAGTTCCGGGACTAGCGGGAGGCAAGAGACCCAGTACTTC. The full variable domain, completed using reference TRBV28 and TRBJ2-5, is DVKVTQSSRYLVKRTGEKVFLECVQDMDHENMFWYRQDPGLGLRLIYFSYDVKMKEKGDIPEGYSVSREKKERFSLILESASTNQTSMYLCASSSGTSGRQETQYFGPGTRLLVL.

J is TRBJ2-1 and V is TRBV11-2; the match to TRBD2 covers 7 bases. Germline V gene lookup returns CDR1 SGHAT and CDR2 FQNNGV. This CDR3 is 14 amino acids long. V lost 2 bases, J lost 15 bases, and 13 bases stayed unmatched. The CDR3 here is CASSLSLRERGLFF. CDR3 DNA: TGTGCCAGCAGCTTATCTCTAAGGGAGCGGGGTTTGTTCTTC.

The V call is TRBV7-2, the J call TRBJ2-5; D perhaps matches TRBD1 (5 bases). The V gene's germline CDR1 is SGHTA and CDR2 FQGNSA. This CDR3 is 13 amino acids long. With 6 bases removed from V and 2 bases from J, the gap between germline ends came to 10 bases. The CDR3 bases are TGTGCCAGCAGTGCAGGGTTTCAAGAGACCCAGTACTTC. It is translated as CASSAGFQETQYF.

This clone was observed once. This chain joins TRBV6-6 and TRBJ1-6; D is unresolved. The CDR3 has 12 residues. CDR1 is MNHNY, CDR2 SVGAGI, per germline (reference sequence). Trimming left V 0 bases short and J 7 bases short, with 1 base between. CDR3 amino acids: CASSYSNSPLHF. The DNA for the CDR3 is TGTGCCAGCAGTTACTCGAATTCACCCCTCCACTTT.

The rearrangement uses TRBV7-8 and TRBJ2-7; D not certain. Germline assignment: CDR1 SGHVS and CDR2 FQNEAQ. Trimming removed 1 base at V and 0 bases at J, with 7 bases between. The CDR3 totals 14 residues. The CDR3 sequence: CASSLGGFSYEQYF. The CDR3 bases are TGTGCCAGCAGCTTAGGCGGCTTCTCCTACGAGCAGTACTTC.

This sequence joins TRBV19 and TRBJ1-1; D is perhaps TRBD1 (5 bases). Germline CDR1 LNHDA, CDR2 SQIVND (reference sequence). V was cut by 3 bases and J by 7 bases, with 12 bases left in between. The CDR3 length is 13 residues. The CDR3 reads CASSILQGGEAFF. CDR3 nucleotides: TGTGCCAGTAGTATTTTGCAGGGCGGTGAAGCTTTCTTT. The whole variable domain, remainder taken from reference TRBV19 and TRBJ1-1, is DGGITQSPKYLFRKEGQNVTLSCEQNLNHDAMYWYRQDPGQGLRLIYYSQIVNDFQKGDIAEGYSVSREKKESFPLTVTSAQKNPTAFYLCASSILQGGEAFFGQGTRLTVV.

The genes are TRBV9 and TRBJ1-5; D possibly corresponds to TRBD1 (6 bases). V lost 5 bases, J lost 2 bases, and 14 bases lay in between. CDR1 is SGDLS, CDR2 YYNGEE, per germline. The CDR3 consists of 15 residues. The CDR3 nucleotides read TGTGCCAGCAGTCCTCGGGGGGCTCGCAATCAGCCCCAGCATTTT. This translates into CASSPRGARNQPQHF.

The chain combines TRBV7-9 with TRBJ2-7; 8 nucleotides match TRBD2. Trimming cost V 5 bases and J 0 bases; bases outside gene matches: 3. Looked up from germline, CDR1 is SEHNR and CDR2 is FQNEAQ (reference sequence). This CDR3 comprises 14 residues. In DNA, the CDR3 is TGTGCCAGCAGCCCGAGCGGGAGCTCCTACGAGCAGTACTTC. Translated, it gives CASSPSGSSYEQYF.

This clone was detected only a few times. The DNA of the CDR3 is TGTGCCAGCAGCTCCCAGGCAAAGGGGGTAGAAAAACTGTTTTTT. Translation gives CASSSQAKGVEKLFF. V and J are TRBV28 and TRBJ1-4; a weak D match, TRBD1 (6 bases). Trimming took 6 bases from V and 8 from J, leaving 19 bases between them. Germline-derived CDR1 and CDR2 are MDHEN and SYDVKM. The CDR3 length is 15 residues.

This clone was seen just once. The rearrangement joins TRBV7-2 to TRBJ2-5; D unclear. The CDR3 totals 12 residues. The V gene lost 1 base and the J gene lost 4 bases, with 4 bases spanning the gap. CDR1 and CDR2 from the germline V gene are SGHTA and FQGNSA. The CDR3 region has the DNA TGTGCCAGCAGCTTAGGGCTAGAGACCCAGTACTTC. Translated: CASSLGLETQYF.

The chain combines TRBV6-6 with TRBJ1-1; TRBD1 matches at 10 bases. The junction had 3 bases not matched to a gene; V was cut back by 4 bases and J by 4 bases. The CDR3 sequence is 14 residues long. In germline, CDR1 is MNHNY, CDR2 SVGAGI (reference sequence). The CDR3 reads CASSSRTGGTEAFF. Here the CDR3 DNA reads TGTGCCAGCAGTTCTCGGACAGGGGGCACTGAAGCTTTCTTT.

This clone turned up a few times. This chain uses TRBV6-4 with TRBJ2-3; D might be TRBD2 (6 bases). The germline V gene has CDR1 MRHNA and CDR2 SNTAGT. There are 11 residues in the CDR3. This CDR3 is CPRRGTDTQYF. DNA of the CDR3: TGTCCGAGGAGGGGCACAGATACGCAGTATTTT.

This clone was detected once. Here the CDR3 DNA reads TGTGCCAGCGGCCGGACTAGCGGTGCCGGGACCCAGTACTTC. As protein: CASGRTSGAGTQYF. The J gene is TRBJ2-5, the V gene TRBV25-1, with TRBD2 matching 10 bases. The CDR3 totals 14 residues. Germline CDR1 is MGHDK and CDR2 is SYGVNS. V shed 8 bases, J shed 7 bases, and the junction held 10 bases outside the gene matches. Drawing the rest from reference TRBV25-1 and TRBJ2-5, the complete variable domain is EADIYQTPRYLVIGTGKKITLECSQTMGHDKMYWYQQDPGMELHLIHYSYGVNSTEKGDLSSESTVSRIRTEHFPLTLESARPSHTSQYLCASGRTSGAGTQYFGPGTRLLVL.

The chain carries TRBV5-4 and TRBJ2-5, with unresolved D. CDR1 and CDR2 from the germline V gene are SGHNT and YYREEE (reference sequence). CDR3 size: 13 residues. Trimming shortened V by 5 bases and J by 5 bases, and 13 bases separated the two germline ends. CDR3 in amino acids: CASRVAVDETQYF. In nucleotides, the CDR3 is TGTGCCAGCAGAGTAGCAGTGGACGAGACCCAGTACTTC. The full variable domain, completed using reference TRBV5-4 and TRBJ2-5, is ETGVTQSPTHLIKTRGQQVTLRCSSQSGHNTVSWYQQALGQGPQFIFQYYREEENGRGNFPPRFSGLQFPNYSSELNVNALELDDSALYLCASRVAVDETQYFGPGTRLLVL.

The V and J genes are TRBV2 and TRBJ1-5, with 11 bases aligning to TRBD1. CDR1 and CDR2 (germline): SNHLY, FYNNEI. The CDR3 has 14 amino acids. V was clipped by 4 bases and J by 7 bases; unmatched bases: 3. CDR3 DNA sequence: TGTGCCAGCAGTGGGACAGGGGGCTACCAGCCCCAGCATTTT. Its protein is CASSGTGGYQPQHF.

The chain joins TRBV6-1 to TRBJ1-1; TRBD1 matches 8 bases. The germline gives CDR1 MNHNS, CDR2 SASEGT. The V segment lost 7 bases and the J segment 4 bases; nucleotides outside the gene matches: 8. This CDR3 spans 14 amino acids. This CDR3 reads CASTGTGPTTEAFF. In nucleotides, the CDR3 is TGTGCCAGCACCGGGACAGGACCGACCACTGAAGCTTTCTTT.

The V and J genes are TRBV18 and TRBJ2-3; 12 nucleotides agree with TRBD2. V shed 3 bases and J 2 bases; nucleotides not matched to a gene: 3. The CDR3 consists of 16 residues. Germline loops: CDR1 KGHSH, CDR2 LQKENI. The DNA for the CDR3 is TGTGCCAGCTCACCCGGACTAGCGGGGTACACAGATACGCAGTATTTT. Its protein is CASSPGLAGYTDTQYF.

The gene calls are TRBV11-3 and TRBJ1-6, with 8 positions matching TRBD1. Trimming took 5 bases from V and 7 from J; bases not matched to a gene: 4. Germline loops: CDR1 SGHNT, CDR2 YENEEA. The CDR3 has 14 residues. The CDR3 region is CASSKRTGNSPLHF. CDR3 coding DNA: TGTGCCAGCAGCAAGCGGACAGGGAATTCACCCCTCCACTTT.

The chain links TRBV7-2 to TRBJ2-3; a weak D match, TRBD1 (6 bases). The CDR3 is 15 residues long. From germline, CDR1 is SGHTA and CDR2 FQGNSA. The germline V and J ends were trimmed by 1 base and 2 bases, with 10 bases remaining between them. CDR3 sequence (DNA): TGTGCCAGCAGCTTAGTAGGACAGAACACAGATACGCAGTATTTT. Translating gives CASSLVGQNTDTQYF.

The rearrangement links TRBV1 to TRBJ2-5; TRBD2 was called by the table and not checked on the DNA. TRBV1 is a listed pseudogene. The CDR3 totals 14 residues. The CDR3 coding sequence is TGCACCAGCAGAGCTCTCGGGGGTTTAGAGACCCAGTACTTC. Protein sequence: CTSRALGGLETQYF.

The DNA for the CDR3 is TGTGCCAGTAGTATACGGGGGAGCTATGGCTACACCTTC. Protein product: CASSIRGSYGYTF. J is TRBJ1-2 and V is TRBV19, with a weak D call TRBD1 (5 bases). Trimming removed 2 bases from V and 4 bases from J, with 8 bases in between. Per the germline V gene, CDR1 is LNHDA and CDR2 is SQIVND (reference sequence). This CDR3 has 13 amino acids.

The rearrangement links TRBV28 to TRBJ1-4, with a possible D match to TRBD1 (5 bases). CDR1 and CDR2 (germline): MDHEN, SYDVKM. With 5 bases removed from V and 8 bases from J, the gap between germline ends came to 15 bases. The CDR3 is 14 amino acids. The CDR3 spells CASSLLGVGEKLFF. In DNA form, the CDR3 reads TGTGCCAGCAGTCTCTTAGGGGTAGGGGAAAAACTGTTTTTT.

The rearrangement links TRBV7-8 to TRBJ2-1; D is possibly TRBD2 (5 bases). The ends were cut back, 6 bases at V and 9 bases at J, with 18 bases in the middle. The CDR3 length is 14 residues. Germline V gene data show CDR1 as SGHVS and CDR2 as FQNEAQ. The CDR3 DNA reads TGTGCCAGCAGTCTCCTCGGGGTAGCGAGTGAGCAGTTCTTC. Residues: CASSLLGVASEQFF.

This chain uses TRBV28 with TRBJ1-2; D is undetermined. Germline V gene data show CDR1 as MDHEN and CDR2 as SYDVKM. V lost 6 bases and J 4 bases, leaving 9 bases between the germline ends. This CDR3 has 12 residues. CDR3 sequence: CASSPPGYGYTF. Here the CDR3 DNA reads TGTGCCAGCAGCCCCCCCGGCTATGGCTACACCTTC.

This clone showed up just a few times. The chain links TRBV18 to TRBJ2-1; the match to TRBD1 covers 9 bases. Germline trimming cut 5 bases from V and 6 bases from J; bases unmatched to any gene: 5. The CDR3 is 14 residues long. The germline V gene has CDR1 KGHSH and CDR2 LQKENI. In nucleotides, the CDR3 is TGTGCCAGCTCAGCGGGACAGGGAGGCAATGAGCAGTTCTTC. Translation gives CASSAGQGGNEQFF.

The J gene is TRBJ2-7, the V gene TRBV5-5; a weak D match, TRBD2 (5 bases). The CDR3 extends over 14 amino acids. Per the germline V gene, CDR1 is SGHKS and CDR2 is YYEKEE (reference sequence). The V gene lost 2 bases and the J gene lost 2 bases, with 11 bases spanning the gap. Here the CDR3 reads CASSFTGSTYEQYF. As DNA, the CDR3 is TGTGCCAGCAGCTTTACGGGATCAACCTACGAGCAGTACTTC.

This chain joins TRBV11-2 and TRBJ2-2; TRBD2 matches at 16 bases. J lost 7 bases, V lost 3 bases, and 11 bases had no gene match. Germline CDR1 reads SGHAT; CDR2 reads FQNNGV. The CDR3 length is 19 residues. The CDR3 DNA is TGTGCCAGCAGCTTGAGGACGGGACTAGCGGGAGGGCCGAACGGGGAGCTGTTTTTT. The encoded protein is CASSLRTGLAGGPNGELFF.